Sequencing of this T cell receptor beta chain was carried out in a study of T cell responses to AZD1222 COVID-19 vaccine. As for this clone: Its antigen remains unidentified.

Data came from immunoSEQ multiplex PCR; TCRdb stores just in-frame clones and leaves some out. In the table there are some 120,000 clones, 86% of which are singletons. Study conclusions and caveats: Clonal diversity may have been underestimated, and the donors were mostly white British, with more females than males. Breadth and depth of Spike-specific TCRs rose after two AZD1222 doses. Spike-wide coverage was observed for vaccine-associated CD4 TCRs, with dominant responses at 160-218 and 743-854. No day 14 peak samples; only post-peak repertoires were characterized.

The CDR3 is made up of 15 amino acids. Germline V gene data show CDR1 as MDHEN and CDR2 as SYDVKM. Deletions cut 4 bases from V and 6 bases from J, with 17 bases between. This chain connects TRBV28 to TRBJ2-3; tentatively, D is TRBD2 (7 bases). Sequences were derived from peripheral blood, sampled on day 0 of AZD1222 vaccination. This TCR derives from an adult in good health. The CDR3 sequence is CASSSLAEGGDTQYF. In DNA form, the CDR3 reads TGTGCCAGCAGTTCCCTAGCGGAGGGGGGGGATACGCAGTATTTT.